A single sample is the source of the 5 T cell receptor beta chains below, sequenced in a study of blood T cell repertoires in COVID-19 (dated by TCRdb to about 2020). The library was obtained by the immunoSEQ multiplex PCR assay. TCRdb limited this immuneACCESS table to in-frame rearrangements with V and J called. A share of clones is missing; checked studies link under half to unresolved V genes, and the rest is unexplained. The sample table contains roughly 300,000 clones; only one count was recorded for approximately 90% of them. The ten largest clones represent 2.3% of the sample. The sequenced sample consisted of PBMCs or T cells enriched from blood (not recorded which). The source of these receptors is a woman between 40 and 50 years old with acute COVID-19.

This chain uses TRBV9 with TRBJ1-2, with 7 bases lining up with TRBD1. Trimming removed 0 bases from V and 6 bases from J; junction bases left unmatched: 11. CDR1 SGDLS and CDR2 YYNGEE come from the germline V gene. This CDR3 region has 16 residues. CDR3 sequence (DNA): TGTGCCAGCAGCGTAGAAGGGACAGCCCGCGACGATGGCTACACCTTC. Its translation: CASSVEGTARDDGYTF.

The chain combines TRBV18 with TRBJ1-2; TRBD1 aligns across 8 bases. The length of the CDR3 is 13 residues. V lost 5 bases, J lost 7 bases, and 6 bases stayed unmatched. Per germline, CDR1 KGHSH and CDR2 LQKENI. CDR3 region: CASSKDREAGYTF. The CDR3 DNA is TGTGCCAGCTCAAAGGACAGGGAAGCTGGCTACACCTTC.

The chain couples TRBV28 to TRBJ2-3; 8 bases are shared with TRBD1. There are 15 residues in the CDR3. Germline V gene sequence: CDR1 MDHEN, CDR2 SYDVKM. After removal of 4 bases from V and 2 bases from J, the junction contained 5 bases not matched to a gene. The CDR3 DNA is TGTGCCAGCAGTTCAACAGGGGGGATCACAGATACGCAGTATTTT. Protein: CASSSTGGITDTQYF.

CDR3 residues: CASSYRQSNQPQHF. CDR3 DNA sequence: TGTGCCAGCAGTTATAGACAATCGAATCAGCCCCAGCATTTT. The rearrangement joins TRBV27 to TRBJ1-5; D not resolved. V dropped 4 bases and J dropped 4 bases, with 11 bases sitting between them. CDR3 length: 14 amino acids. The germline CDR1 and CDR2 sequences are MNHEY and SMNVEV (reference sequence).

Here the CDR3 reads CAISEWRDSSYNEQFF. CDR3 in DNA: TGTGCCATCAGTGAGTGGCGGGATAGCTCCTACAATGAGCAGTTCTTC. The rearrangement uses TRBV10-3 and TRBJ2-1; a possible D gene is TRBD2 (6 bases). Trimming cost V 1 base and J 0 bases, with 10 bases left between them. This CDR3 is built from 16 residues. Germline lookup yields CDR1 ENHRY and CDR2 SYGVKD.